The 30 T cell receptor beta chains given below trace back to one sample, sequenced in a study of blood T cell repertoires in COVID-19. Here immunoSEQ multiplex PCR was the method, and the copy in TCRdb shows in-frame clones only, minus some. The data contain hundreds of thousands of clones, about 91% of them seen just once; the ten biggest clones take up roughly a tenth. The source material was PBMCs or T cells enriched from blood (not recorded which). Source of these receptors: a woman aged 35 to 49 who had recovered from COVID-19.

This chain links TRBV18 with TRBJ2-7, with D perhaps TRBD1 (6 bases). Germline-derived CDR1 and CDR2 are KGHSH and LQKENI. The V gene lost 3 bases and the J gene lost 5 bases, with 14 bases spanning the gap. CDR3 length equals 14 residues. The CDR3 reads CASSPSAGDHEQYF. The CDR3 DNA is TGTGCCAGCTCACCCTCTGCAGGGGACCACGAGCAGTACTTC.

The V and J genes are TRBV29-1 and TRBJ2-1; D gene ambiguous. Trimming removed 7 bases at V and 6 bases at J, with 16 bases between. The CDR3 extends over 13 amino acids. The V gene's germline CDR1 is SQVTM and CDR2 ANQGSEA. The CDR3 loop is CSARLNPGNEQFF. The CDR3 bases are TGCAGCGCGCGACTCAACCCTGGCAATGAGCAGTTCTTC.

The genes are TRBV7-3 and TRBJ1-5, with TRBD1 matching 8 bases. CDR3 length: 16 residues. Germline loops: CDR1 SGHTA, CDR2 FQGTGA. Germline trimming cut 6 bases from V and 4 bases from J; bases unmatched to any gene: 11. CDR3 in amino acids: CASRRNRGGRNQPQHF. CDR3 nucleotides: TGTGCCAGCAGGCGTAACAGGGGGGGTCGGAATCAGCCCCAGCATTTT. The full variable domain, with the rest looked up from reference TRBV7-3 and TRBJ1-5, is GAGVSQTPSNKVTEKGKYVELRCDPISGHTALYWYRQSLGQGPEFLIYFQGTGAADDSGLPNDRFFAVRPEGSVSTLKIQRTERGDSAVYLCASRRNRGGRNQPQHFGDGTRLSIL.

J is TRBJ1-2 and V is TRBV4-2, with D maybe TRBD1 (5 bases). V was clipped by 0 bases and J by 8 bases, with 13 bases between them. The CDR3 loop spans 14 amino acids. The germline V gene encodes CDR1 LGHNA and CDR2 YNFKEQ. CDR3 amino acids: CASSQEGWQGGYTF. In DNA form, the CDR3 reads TGTGCCAGCAGCCAAGAAGGGTGGCAGGGCGGCTACACCTTC.

This chain links TRBV9 with TRBJ2-1, with 10 bases aligning to TRBD2. The CDR3 runs to 16 residues. The germline CDR1 and CDR2 sequences are SGDLS and YYNGEE. V lost 4 bases to trimming and J lost 5 bases; unmatched junction nucleotides: 9. CDR3 in DNA: TGTGCCAGCAGCTTCAAAACTAGCGGGGCGGACAATGAGCAGTTCTTC. Its translation is CASSFKTSGADNEQFF.

This clone was observed a single time. This chain uses TRBV28 with TRBJ1-1; D unclear. CDR3 length equals 14 residues. Germline-derived CDR1 and CDR2 are MDHEN and SYDVKM. With 4 bases removed from V and 1 base from J, the gap between germline ends came to 10 bases. CDR3 sequence: CASSSLPRNTEAFF. The CDR3 DNA reads as TGTGCCAGCAGTTCCCTCCCCAGGAACACTGAAGCTTTCTTT.

V usage is TRBV2 and J usage is TRBJ2-7; TRBD1 is a possible D gene (5 bases). Trimming cost V 6 bases and J 0 bases, with 15 bases left between them. The CDR3 is 15 amino acids. Germline CDR1 reads SNHLY; CDR2 reads FYNNEI. CDR3 bases: TGTGCCAGCAGCTTCGGACAAATGAGCTCCTACGAGCAGTACTTC. This codes for CASSFGQMSSYEQYF.

The chain uses TRBV27 and TRBJ1-6; D gene ambiguous. V was shortened by 3 bases and J by 0 bases, with 12 bases between the two germline ends. The CDR3 sequence is 17 residues long. The V gene's germline CDR1 is MNHEY and CDR2 SMNVEV (reference sequence). The DNA for the CDR3 is TGTGCCAGCAGTTTCCGTTTGGTGAGCTCCTATAATTCACCCCTCCACTTT. Amino acid sequence: CASSFRLVSSYNSPLHF.

The V gene is TRBV19, the J gene TRBJ1-5; D perhaps matches TRBD1 (6 bases). This CDR3 is built from 15 residues. V was pared by 1 base and J by 2 bases, with 9 bases between. Germline V gene lookup returns CDR1 LNHDA and CDR2 SQIVND (reference sequence). The CDR3: CASSIGGRGNQPQHF. The CDR3 DNA is TGTGCCAGTAGTATAGGGGGGCGCGGCAATCAGCCCCAGCATTTT.

The J gene is TRBJ1-1, the V gene TRBV7-6; the match to TRBD1 covers 8 bases. V shed 3 bases and J 6 bases; nucleotides not matched to a gene: 12. The CDR3 is 16 residues long. Germline CDR1 SGHVS, CDR2 FNYEAQ. As DNA, the CDR3 is TGTGCCAGCAGCTTTGACCCCGGACAGGGTGGCGCTGAAGCTTTCTTT. Translated: CASSFDPGQGGAEAFF.

The rearrangement joins TRBV19 to TRBJ1-2; 9 bases map to TRBD1. With V trimmed by 5 bases and J by 8 bases, 6 bases remained unmatched. The CDR3 runs 13 residues. Per the germline V gene, CDR1 is LNHDA and CDR2 is SQIVND (reference sequence). The CDR3 coding sequence is TGTGCCAGTAGTCCCGGACAGGGGTTAGGCTACACCTTC. Its protein product is CASSPGQGLGYTF.

This sequence joins TRBV25-1 and TRBJ2-7, with 9 bases fitting TRBD1. CDR1 and CDR2 from the germline V gene are MGHDK and SYGVNS. J lost 1 base, V lost 6 bases, and 7 bases had no gene match. The CDR3 has 15 residues. The DNA of the CDR3 is TGTGCCAGCAGAGGACAGGGGAGACGATCCTACGAGCAGTACTTC. Amino acid sequence: CASRGQGRRSYEQYF.

With respect to this clone: The junction departs from germline at one end; a sequencing error may be responsible. The rearrangement joins TRBV7-2 to TRBJ2-7, with 8 positions matching TRBD2. The length of the CDR3 is 16 residues. Germline V gene lookup returns CDR1 SGHTA and CDR2 FQGNSA. The CDR3 loop reads CASSLASGGSSYEQYF. CDR3 DNA: TGTGCCAGCAGCCTAGCCAGCGGGGGAAGCTCCTACGAGCAGTACTTC. The full variable domain, its missing parts supplied by reference TRBV7-2 and TRBJ2-7, is GAGVSQSPSNKVTEKGKDVELRCDPISGHTALYWYRQSLGQGLEFLIYFQGNSAPDKSGLPSDRFSAERTGGSVSTLTIQRTQQEDSAVYLCASSLASGGSSYEQYFGPGTRLTVT.

This chain uses TRBV3-1 (or the pseudogene TRBV3-2) with TRBJ1-3; D is undetermined. Between the trimmed V and J ends, which lost 4 bases and 4 bases, there was a span of 5 bases. Germline CDR1 LGHDT, CDR2 YNNKEL (reference sequence). This CDR3 spans 12 amino acids. The chain's CDR3 is CASSLLGNTIYF. Here the CDR3 DNA reads TGTGCCAGCAGCCTCTTAGGAAACACCATATATTTT.

The chain is built from TRBV30 and TRBJ2-7; 8 nucleotides agree with TRBD1. CDR3 length equals 13 residues. Germline trimming cut 3 bases from V and 3 bases from J; bases unmatched to any gene: 4. Germline V gene data show CDR1 as GTSNPN and CDR2 as SVGIG (reference sequence). CDR3 DNA sequence: TGTGCCTGGAGCAAACAGGGGGGCTACGAGCAGTACTTC. Its translation: CAWSKQGGYEQYF.

The rearrangement links TRBV6-5 to TRBJ1-1; D call uncertain. CDR1 is MNHEY and CDR2 is SVGAGI in the germline V gene. The CDR3 extends over 14 amino acids. V lost 6 bases to trimming and J lost 1 base, with 12 bases between them. CDR3 region: CASSPPAGNTEAFF. CDR3 sequence (DNA): TGTGCCAGCAGCCCCCCCGCGGGGAACACTGAAGCTTTCTTT.

The chain couples TRBV5-8 to TRBJ2-7; D perhaps matches TRBD1 (6 bases). Germline values: CDR1 SGHTS, CDR2 YDEGEE. This CDR3 contains 14 residues. V lost 3 bases to trimming and J lost 2 bases, with 12 bases between them. CDR3 region: CASSWDGTPYEQYF. CDR3 bases: TGTGCCAGCAGCTGGGACGGGACACCCTACGAGCAGTACTTC.

This clone was observed once. This chain links TRBV7-9 with TRBJ2-1; perhaps TRBD1 as D (6 bases). Germline V lookup: CDR1 SEHNR, CDR2 FQNEAQ (reference sequence). Trimming took off 4 bases at V and 8 bases at J, with 12 bases between the two ends. This CDR3 has 13 residues. In nucleotides, the CDR3 is TGTGCCAGCAGCTATAAAGGGGGTGATGAGCAGTTCTTC. Translated: CASSYKGGDEQFF.

The gene calls are TRBV4-3 and TRBJ1-2; 8 positions match TRBD1. V dropped 3 bases and J dropped 8; count of bases not matched to a gene: 8. The CDR3 is 14 amino acids. Per germline, CDR1 LGHNA and CDR2 YSLEER. CDR3: CASSHLDRERGYTF. The DNA for the CDR3 is TGCGCCAGCAGCCACTTGGACAGGGAAAGAGGCTACACCTTC.

This clone was seen a single time. The chain recombines TRBV13 with TRBJ1-1; D ambiguous. V was clipped by 5 bases and J by 2 bases, with 12 bases between them. Germline CDR1 PRHDT, CDR2 FYEKMQ (reference sequence). The CDR3 contains 14 residues. Written as DNA, the CDR3 is TGTGCCAGCAGCCCCCCGGGAGTCAACACTGAAGCTTTCTTT. This encodes CASSPPGVNTEAFF.

The CDR3 DNA follows: TGTGCCAGCAGCCGACAGGGATTGAACACTGAAGCTTTCTTT. Protein: CASSRQGLNTEAFF. This chain connects TRBV9 to TRBJ1-1; 7 positions match TRBD1. This CDR3 region has 14 residues. V trimming: 4 bases; J trimming: 0 bases; junction bases outside the gene matches: 3. CDR1 and CDR2 from the germline V gene are SGDLS and YYNGEE.

This chain connects TRBV7-3 to TRBJ2-3; TRBD1 matches at 9 bases. The length of the CDR3 is 14 residues. Looked up from germline, CDR1 is SGHTA and CDR2 is FQGTGA. Trimming cost V 4 bases and J 4 bases; bases outside gene matches: 3. The CDR3 nucleotides are TGTGCCAGCAGCTCGAGACAGGGGGCAGATACGCAGTATTTT. It encodes CASSSRQGADTQYF. Complete variable domain (other parts from reference TRBV7-3 and TRBJ2-3): GAGVSQTPSNKVTEKGKYVELRCDPISGHTALYWYRQSLGQGPEFLIYFQGTGAADDSGLPNDRFFAVRPEGSVSTLKIQRTERGDSAVYLCASSSRQGADTQYFGPGTRLTVL.

The chain recombines TRBV7-2 with TRBJ2-7, with TRBD2 matching over 8 bases. CDR3 length equals 15 residues. The trim removed 5 bases at V and 2 bases at J, leaving 8 bases unmatched. Looked up from germline, CDR1 is SGHTA and CDR2 is FQGNSA. The CDR3 reads CASSTRGGGAYEQYF. Written as DNA, the CDR3 is TGTGCCAGCAGCACTCGGGGGGGAGGGGCCTACGAGCAGTACTTC.

This chain uses TRBV5-1 with TRBJ2-2; 7 positions agree with TRBD2. This CDR3 is built from 16 residues. Germline CDR1 reads SGHRS; CDR2 reads YFSETQ. V trimming: 4 bases; J trimming: 4 bases; junction bases outside the gene matches: 10. CDR3 residues: CASSLWEGWSTGELFF. The CDR3, as DNA: TGCGCCAGCAGCCTCTGGGAGGGTTGGAGCACCGGGGAGCTGTTTTTT. Filled out from reference TRBV5-1 and TRBJ2-2, the complete variable domain reads KAGVTQTPRYLIKTRGQQVTLSCSPISGHRSVSWYQQTPGQGLQFLFEYFSETQRNKGNFPGRFSGRQFSNSRSEMNVSTLELGDSALYLCASSLWEGWSTGELFFGEGSRLTVL.

This clone was seen just once. The genes are TRBV29-1 and TRBJ2-7, with 8 bases aligning to TRBD1. V dropped 4 bases and J dropped 3; count of bases not matched to a gene: 17. Germline assignment: CDR1 SQVTM and CDR2 ANQGSEA. The CDR3 covers 17 residues. The CDR3 region has the DNA TGCAGCGTTGGCCGGGAAGAAATCCAGGGGGCGAACTACGAGCAGTACTTC. Translation: CSVGREEIQGANYEQYF.

This sequence joins TRBV7-2 and TRBJ2-3; 11 nucleotides align to TRBD2. Trimming took 5 bases from V and 1 from J; bases not matched to a gene: 2. CDR3 length: 15 residues. In germline, CDR1 is SGHTA, CDR2 FQGNSA. CDR3 sequence: CASSKGLAGTDTQYF. The CDR3 nucleotides read TGTGCCAGCAGCAAGGGACTAGCGGGCACAGATACGCAGTATTTT.

This clone was found once. The chain recombines TRBV2 with TRBJ1-5; 9 bases match TRBD1. The V and J ends lost 6 bases and 2 bases, in that order; junction bases with no gene match: 5. This CDR3 comprises 15 residues. Germline V CDR1 and CDR2: SNHLY, FYNNEI. The CDR3 here is CASREDRGGNQPQHF. As DNA, the CDR3 is TGTGCCAGCAGGGAGGACAGGGGCGGCAATCAGCCCCAGCATTTT. The full variable domain, completed using reference TRBV2 and TRBJ1-5, is EPEVTQTPSHQVTQMGQEVILRCVPISNHLYFYWYRQILGQKVEFLVSFYNNEISEKSEIFDDQFSVERPDGSNFTLKIRSTKLEDSAMYFCASREDRGGNQPQHFGDGTRLSIL.

The CDR3 region is CASSSGVRETQYF. CDR3 nucleotide sequence: TGTGCCAGCAGCTCCGGAGTACGAGAGACCCAGTACTTC. This chain links TRBV5-4 with TRBJ2-5; D gene unclear. Per the germline V gene, CDR1 is SGHNT and CDR2 is YYREEE (reference sequence). V dropped 3 bases and J dropped 4 bases, with 10 bases sitting between them. This CDR3 contains 13 residues.

The chain joins TRBV6-2 or TRBV6-3 to TRBJ2-1; TRBD2 matches at 12 bases. The CDR3 has 21 residues. V lost 3 bases, J lost 1 base, and 16 bases stayed unmatched. Germline V gene data show CDR1 as MNHEY and CDR2 as SVGEGT. The CDR3 DNA reads as TGTGCCAGCAGTTATGTCTCCACTAGCGGGAGGCGAGTTATGTCCTACAATGAGCAGTTCTTC. This codes for CASSYVSTSGRRVMSYNEQFF.

This clone occurred a few times. The chain combines TRBV18 with TRBJ1-1; TRBD1 matches 7 bases. The CDR3 spans 14 residues. The germline V gene encodes CDR1 KGHSH and CDR2 LQKENI. With 4 bases clipped from V and 2 bases from J, the junction kept 4 bases outside the gene matches. The CDR3 spells CASSLGQANTEAFF. In DNA, the CDR3 is TGTGCCAGCTCACTCGGACAGGCCAACACTGAAGCTTTCTTT. Full variable domain (outside the CDR3, taken from reference TRBV18 and TRBJ1-1): NAGVMQNPRHLVRRRGQEARLRCSPMKGHSHVYWYRQLPEEGLKFMVYLQKENIIDESGMPKERFSAEFPKEGPSILRIQQVVRGDSAAYFCASSLGQANTEAFFGQGTRLTVV.